The present T cell receptor (beta chain) was sequenced within a study of low-dose radiotherapy and immunotherapy resistance in tumors. The time point denotes: before trial treatment. First-strand cDNA used TRAV- and TRBV-specific primers, covering alpha and beta chains. Both a constant-region primer and a V-primer adapter served to amplify TCRs across approximately 19 PCR cycles. Using its own MiXCR run on the reads, TCRdb lists one record per CDR3 protein. Of about 82,000 distinct CDR3 sequences listed, under 20% are singletons. This clonotype has ten or more counts. The CDR3 runs to 16 residues. Per germline, CDR1 MDHEN and CDR2 SYDVKM. After removal of 4 bases from V and 4 bases from J, the junction contained 10 bases not matched to a gene.

The sequence came from a male donor with prostate cancer. The V call is TRBV28, the J call TRBJ2-1; 7 nucleotides align to TRBD1. The sequencing here drew on PBMCs, taken before treatment. As DNA, the CDR3 is TGTGCCAGCAGTTCTCCGGATCCGGGACAGTACAATGAGCAGTTCTTC. Residues: CASSSPDPGQYNEQFF.